The clone carrying this TCR beta chain was detected a few times. The antigen is not known. The source of the sample is a study of human T cells and chemical hapten exposure. Whole-study context: Patients, mostly women, had alopecia areata, alopecia totalis or alopecia universalis. Study-wide results and limits: Clustering by CDR3 similarity yielded significantly more large clusters from expanded TCRs than controls.

The CDR3 consists of 15 residues. Trimming took off 5 bases at V and 4 bases at J, with 15 bases between the two ends. The V gene's germline CDR1 is LGHNT and CDR2 FRNRAP. TCRdb re-derived calls from the RACE reads in MiXCR, one entry per CDR3 protein. The data show 180,000 or so distinct CDR3 sequences, with more than 20% seen just once and under 7.5% held by the top ten. Time point specified: patch test 1, 2 weeks after DPC sensitization. The treatment was: therapeutic diphenylcyclopropenone sensitization with weekly scalp DPC. The chain is built from TRBV12-5 and TRBJ2-1, with D possibly matching TRBD2 (6 bases). The sample consisted of whole blood, taken in connection with sensitization to the hapten diphenylcyclopropenone (DPC). The sequence was collected from a woman aged 50 to 65 with alopecia areata. Some clones in this sample may be carry-over from other donors' samples. The chain's CDR3 is CASGTASDLYNEQFF. CDR3 DNA sequence: TGTGCTAGTGGTACTGCTAGCGACCTATACAATGAGCAGTTCTTC.